A selection of T cell receptor beta chains follows, all from one sample in a study of T cell responses to AZD1222 COVID-19 vaccine. TCRdb's copy holds only in-frame clones and misses some; the assay was immunoSEQ multiplex PCR. The sample lists tens of thousands of clones, 89% seen once, with approximately 5.3% in the top ten. Sequencing was performed on peripheral blood, taken 28 days after the second AZD1222 dose. The receptor source for this set is an adult who received the AZD1222 COVID-19 vaccine. Each CDR3 is given with its conserved first and last residue. The D gene is left open where the match is weak. Some rows have no size entry. The others give once, few or many, or a class for an expanded clone.

v_gene	j_gene	d_gene	abundance	CDR3nt	CDR3aa
TRBV28	TRBJ2-5	-	-	TGTGCCAGCAGTGGAGGGGGGGCCTCGGATGAGACCCAGTACTTC	CASSGGGASDETQYF
TRBV5-1	TRBJ2-1	-	-	TGCGCCAGCAGTTTAAGGGTGGCAGAATCCTACAATGAGCAGTTCTTC	CASSLRVAESYNEQFF
TRBV5-6	TRBJ1-1	-	-	TGTGCCAGCAGCTATTACGACAGTAACACTGAAGCTTTCTTT	CASSYYDSNTEAFF
TRBV3-1/TRBV3-2	TRBJ2-5	-	-	TGTGCCAGCAGCCAAGCCCTCCGGGACCAAGAGACCCAGTACTTC	CASSQALRDQETQYF
TRBV29-1	TRBJ2-7	TRBD1	-	TGCAGCGTTGACGGGACAGGTGGTTACGAGCAGTACTTC	CSVDGTGGYEQYF
TRBV7-9	TRBJ1-5	TRBD1	-	TGTGCCAGCAGCTCGCTCCAGGGGGGGTTAAATCAGCCCCAGCATTTT	CASSSLQGGLNQPQHF
TRBV28	TRBJ1-4	TRBD1	-	TGTGCCAGCAGTTTACCAGGGGGGGATGAAAAACTGTTTTTT	CASSLPGGDEKLFF
TRBV7-7	TRBJ2-5	TRBD2	-	TGTGCCAGCAGCTTAACTAGCGGGAGGGCCTCGGGGGAGACCCAGTACTTC	CASSLTSGRASGETQYF
TRBV7-8	TRBJ2-1	TRBD2	-	TGTGCCAGCAGCCGAGCGGGGGCGAACTACAATGAGCAGTTCTTC	CASSRAGANYNEQFF
TRBV10-1	TRBJ1-1	-	once	TGCGCCAGCAGTGGGGAGGGTCAGAACACTGAAGCTTTCTTT	CASSGEGQNTEAFF
TRBV5-6	TRBJ1-2	TRBD1	-	TGTGCCAGCAGCGGGGACAGGGATGGCTACACCTTC	CASSGDRDGYTF
TRBV18	TRBJ1-5	TRBD1	once	TGTGCCAGCTCATCCTTGGACAGGGGAGATCAGCCCCAGCATTTT	CASSSLDRGDQPQHF
TRBV7-9	TRBJ2-1	TRBD2	-	TGTGCCAGCAGCTTACCAGCGGGACTCGATGAGCAGTTCTTC	CASSLPAGLDEQFF
TRBV5-1	TRBJ1-1	-	-	TGCGCCAGCAGCTTGGCCGCGACAGTCAGGGGGAACACTGAAGCTTTCTTT	CASSLAATVRGNTEAFF
TRBV6-5	TRBJ1-5	-	-	TGTGCCAGCAAGGCAGGCGATCAGCCCCAGCATTTT	CASKAGDQPQHF
TRBV2	TRBJ2-7	-	-	TGTGCCACCAAGATCGGGGCGGGGCTTTACGAGCAGTACTTC	CATKIGAGLYEQYF